This entry lists 19 T cell receptor beta chains sequenced from one sample in a study of T-cell memory formation after mild COVID-19. TCRdb re-called the 5' RACE reads with MiXCR, one entry per CDR3 protein. Altogether some 450,000 distinct CDR3 sequences are present, 20% being singletons, with the ten largest covering roughly 8.4%. The sample comprised PBMCs or a T cell subset sorted from them (not recorded which). Receptors were obtained from an adult woman who had mild COVID-19 (a few samples of this study predate the infection). Cell type and time point are not known.

CDR3 coding DNA: TGTGCCAGCAGCCAAGAGTGGAAGGGCGAGCAGTACTTC. It specifies CASSQEWKGEQYF. The chain has TRBV3-1 and TRBJ2-7; D not resolved. V lost 0 bases and J lost 6, with 9 bases in between. The CDR3 is 13 amino acids. The germline V gene encodes CDR1 LGHDT and CDR2 YNNKEL (reference sequence).

V is TRBV5-1 and J is TRBJ2-1; the D gene is possibly TRBD2 (6 bases). The V gene lost 8 bases and the J gene lost 5 bases, with 20 bases spanning the gap. Looked up from germline, CDR1 is SGHRS and CDR2 is YFSETQ. The CDR3 has 15 residues. The CDR3, as DNA: TGCGCCAGTACTCCTCTCCTATGGACTAACAATGAGCAGTTCTTC. It specifies CASTPLLWTNNEQFF.

This sequence joins TRBV5-5 and TRBJ2-1, with D tentatively TRBD2 (6 bases). The CDR3 is 13 residues long. Germline assignment: CDR1 SGHKS and CDR2 YYEKEE (reference sequence). V lost 4 bases, J lost 8 bases, and 13 bases lay in between. The CDR3 reads CASSPSWGDEQFF. As DNA, the CDR3 is TGTGCCAGCAGCCCCTCATGGGGGGATGAGCAGTTCTTC.

The gene calls are TRBV4-1 and TRBJ2-7; unclear D gene. CDR1 MGHRA and CDR2 YSYEKL come from the germline V gene. V was shortened by 1 base and J by 5 bases, with 12 bases between the two germline ends. The CDR3 is 14 residues long. The CDR3 DNA reads TGCGCCAGCAGCCAAGCATCACCCCGTAACGAGCAGTACTTC. Translating it yields CASSQASPRNEQYF.

This clonotype came up a few times. The rearrangement links TRBV4-1 to TRBJ1-3; 9 nucleotides line up with TRBD1. Trimming took 4 bases from V and 8 from J; bases not matched to a gene: 12. CDR1 is MGHRA, CDR2 YSYEKL, per germline. The CDR3 spans 16 residues. In DNA form, the CDR3 reads TGCGCCAGCAGCCGAGCCGGGACAGGGCCCGGGGACACCATATATTTT. Amino acid sequence: CASSRAGTGPGDTIYF.

The J gene is TRBJ2-2, the V gene TRBV27, with 8 bases matching TRBD1. The germline V gene has CDR1 MNHEY and CDR2 SMNVEV (reference sequence). Losses at the gene ends were 3 bases for V and 4 bases for J; bases not matched to a gene: 1. CDR3 size: 14 residues. The chain's CDR3 is CASSLDRATGELFF. In DNA, the CDR3 is TGTGCCAGCAGTTTGGACAGGGCCACCGGGGAGCTGTTTTTT.

The chain couples TRBV7-8 to TRBJ2-1; the D gene is possibly TRBD2 (6 bases). V lost 3 bases and J 7 bases, leaving 13 bases between the germline ends. This CDR3 comprises 14 residues. Germline-derived CDR1 and CDR2 are SGHVS and FQNEAQ. The DNA for the CDR3 is TGTGCCAGCAGCTTCCCGGGACTTTCAAATGAGCAGTTCTTC. Translating gives CASSFPGLSNEQFF.

This clonotype occurred once. The genes are TRBV7-6 and TRBJ1-1; no reliable D call. CDR3 length: 15 amino acids. Germline V gives CDR1 SGHVS, CDR2 FNYEAQ. The V end lost 0 bases, the J end lost 3 bases, and 11 bases lay between the germline ends. In DNA form, the CDR3 reads TGTGCCAGCAGCTTAGCTATGGGTGGGGACACTGAAGCTTTCTTT. This gives the protein CASSLAMGGDTEAFF.

This clonotype was recorded a few times. The junction differs from germline at one of its ends, possibly a read error. J is TRBJ2-7 and V is TRBV15, with unresolved D. Germline V lookup: CDR1 LNHNV, CDR2 YYDKDF (reference sequence). The CDR3 loop spans 15 amino acids. This chain's CDR3 is CATSRDLGPSDEQYF. DNA for the CDR3: TGTGCCACCAGCAGAGATTTGGGCCCCTCCGACGAGCAGTACTTC.

A remark on this clonotype: An end of the junction differs from the germline gene, which may be a read error. This chain uses TRBV5-6 with TRBJ2-2; D might be TRBD2 (5 bases). Germline CDR1 reads SGHDT; CDR2 reads YYEEEE. The CDR3 runs 12 residues. CDR3 bases: TGTGCCAGCAGCCGGTGGTCCGGGGAGCTGATTTTT. This sequence encodes CASSRWSGELIF. Filled out from reference TRBV5-6 and TRBJ2-2, the complete variable domain reads DAGVTQSPTHLIKTRGQQVTLRCSPKSGHDTVSWYQQALGQGPQFIFQYYEEEERQRGNFPDRFSGHQFPNYSSELNVNALLLGDSALYLCASSRWSGELIFGEGSRLTVL.

This clonotype appeared a few times. The chain is built from TRBV12-3 or TRBV12-4 and TRBJ2-1; 9 nucleotides line up with TRBD2. Trimming took 0 bases from V and 2 from J; bases not matched to a gene: 2. The CDR3 runs to 16 residues. The CDR3 sequence is CASSLAAGGPYNEQFF. The CDR3 bases are TGTGCCAGCAGTTTAGCGGCGGGAGGGCCCTACAATGAGCAGTTCTTC.

This clonotype was detected a few times. This chain uses TRBV12-3 or TRBV12-4 with TRBJ2-2; D is unclear. Trimming left V 7 bases short and J 4 bases short, with 4 bases between. CDR3 length: 11 amino acids. CDR3 amino acids: CASTFTGELFF. CDR3 sequence (DNA): TGTGCCAGCACCTTCACCGGGGAGCTGTTTTTT.

This clonotype was picked up a small number of times. The gene calls are TRBV4-2 and TRBJ2-1; 8 bases agree with TRBD2. The CDR3 length is 16 residues. The trim removed 0 bases at V and 7 bases at J, leaving 8 bases unmatched. Germline V gives CDR1 LGHNA, CDR2 YNFKEQ. The CDR3 protein is CASSQDLAGGWNEQFF. The CDR3 nucleotides are TGTGCCAGCAGCCAAGATTTGGCGGGAGGCTGGAATGAGCAGTTCTTC.

This clonotype was detected only a few times. This chain joins TRBV20-1 and TRBJ2-7; TRBD1 matches at 11 bases. The V gene's germline CDR1 is DFQATT and CDR2 SNEGSKA (reference sequence). The CDR3 spans 15 residues. V lost 3 bases to trimming and J lost 3 bases; unmatched junction nucleotides: 7. This CDR3 reads CSASPGQGANYEQYF. DNA of the CDR3: TGCAGTGCTAGCCCCGGACAGGGGGCCAACTACGAGCAGTACTTC.

In its sample, this clonotype was seen a few times. The V gene is TRBV12-3 or TRBV12-4, the J gene TRBJ2-3, with D unresolved. Trimming pared 5 bases from V and 6 bases from J, leaving 9 bases between. This CDR3 spans 12 amino acids. CDR3 residues: CASSNQFDTQYF. The CDR3 nucleotides read TGTGCCAGCAGTAACCAGTTCGATACGCAGTATTTT.

This clonotype was observed a few times. The V call is TRBV29-1, the J call TRBJ2-6; possibly TRBD1 for D (6 bases). V was pared by 6 bases and J by 0 bases, with 21 bases between. The CDR3 is 18 residues long. The germline gives CDR1 SQVTM, CDR2 ANQGSEA. The CDR3 DNA is TGCAGCGTACCCGACAGGCCAGCCCCCGTCTCTGGGGCCAACGTCCTGACTTTC. As protein: CSVPDRPAPVSGANVLTF.

The CDR3 nucleotides read TGTGCCACCAGTGAGGGGGGGTCGAACACTGAAGCTTTCTTT. It is translated as CATSEGGSNTEAFF. The chain employs TRBV24-1 and TRBJ1-1; TRBD1 might be the D (5 bases). V was clipped by 4 bases and J by 1 base, with 9 bases between them. Germline V CDR1 and CDR2: KGHDR, SFDVKD. The CDR3 extends over 14 amino acids.

This clonotype has more than one count but fewer than ten. V and J are TRBV5-1 and TRBJ2-3; possible D gene TRBD2, 5 bases. The germline gives CDR1 SGHRS, CDR2 YFSETQ. There are 13 residues in the CDR3. V lost 6 bases and J lost 6, with 14 bases in between. CDR3 sequence (DNA): TGCGCCAGCACCTATGACGGCGGGGATACGCAGTATTTT. Translated, it gives CASTYDGGDTQYF.

CDR3 nucleotide sequence: TGTGCCAGCAGTATCAGAGGGGGCGGGTGGACCGGGGAGCTGTTTTTT. It specifies CASSIRGGGWTGELFF. The chain recombines TRBV12-3 or TRBV12-4 with TRBJ2-2; TRBD1 matches 7 bases. Germline trimming cut 5 bases from V and 5 bases from J; bases unmatched to any gene: 11. This CDR3 is built from 16 residues.